Listed here are 9 T cell receptor beta chains from one sample, sequenced in a study of T cell repertoires in cytomegalovirus infection. TCRdb ran MiXCR on the reads and lists one entry per CDR3 protein. Of 510,000 or so distinct CDR3 sequences listed, 26% are singletons. Material: PBMCs. The receptors stem from a human donor in good health (CMV status not recorded). Some clones in this sample may be carry-over from other donors' samples.

In this sample, this clonotype turned up a few times. CDR3 sequence: CASSLVGTVEETQYF. CDR3 bases: TGTGCCAGCAGCTTGGTCGGGACAGTCGAAGAGACCCAGTACTTC. The chain employs TRBV7-2 and TRBJ2-5; 7 bases line up with TRBD1. CDR1 and CDR2 from the germline V gene are SGHTA and FQGNSA. The CDR3 runs to 15 residues. J lost 3 bases, V lost 3 bases, and 7 bases had no gene match. The complete variable domain, with remaining parts taken from reference TRBV7-2 and TRBJ2-5, reads GAGVSQSPSNKVTEKGKDVELRCDPISGHTALYWYRQSLGQGLEFLIYFQGNSAPDKSGLPSDRFSAERTGGSVSTLTIQRTQQEDSAVYLCASSLVGTVEETQYFGPGTRLLVL.

This clonotype has a count of ten or more. The gene calls are TRBV7-2 and TRBJ2-7; 9 positions agree with TRBD1. Unmatched junction bases numbered 7, after V lost 5 bases and J lost 2 bases. Germline V CDR1 and CDR2: SGHTA, FQGNSA. The CDR3 is made up of 15 amino acids. CDR3 sequence: CASSPGQGAAYEQYF. The CDR3 nucleotides are TGTGCCAGCAGCCCGGGACAGGGCGCTGCCTACGAGCAGTACTTC.

This chain connects TRBV12-3 or TRBV12-4 to TRBJ1-1, with 7 bases fitting TRBD1. The CDR3 length is 15 residues. Losses at the gene ends were 1 base for V and 7 bases for J; bases not matched to a gene: 9. CDR3 region: CASSLVGQGVYEAFF. The CDR3 nucleotides read TGTGCCAGCAGTTTAGTAGGGCAGGGGGTGTATGAAGCTTTCTTT.

At least ten counts were recorded for this clonotype. The chain joins TRBV6-1 to TRBJ2-7; D may be TRBD1 (7 bases). This CDR3 has 15 residues. V lost 10 bases, J lost 3 bases, and 22 bases lay in between. The V gene's germline CDR1 is MNHNS and CDR2 SASEGT. Written as DNA, the CDR3 is TGTGCCACCAGGGGGTCCAGCGGGCAAAACTACGAGCAGTACTTC. Protein product: CATRGSSGQNYEQYF.

The chain employs TRBV28 and TRBJ2-7; TRBD2 agrees at 9 bases. Trimming at V came to 6 bases and at J to 0 bases, leaving 6 bases not matched to a gene. The V gene's germline CDR1 is MDHEN and CDR2 SYDVKM. This CDR3 is built from 15 residues. CDR3 in amino acids: CASSQRTSASYEQYF. The CDR3 DNA is TGTGCCAGCAGCCAGAGGACTAGCGCCTCCTACGAGCAGTACTTC.

This clonotype was counted ten times or more. The chain links TRBV7-2 to TRBJ1-2; TRBD1 agrees at 11 bases. CDR3 length: 15 amino acids. Germline CDR1 and CDR2: SGHTA and FQGNSA. After removal of 8 bases from V and 6 bases from J, the junction contained 11 bases not matched to a gene. The CDR3 coding sequence is TGTGCCAGCTCCGGACAGGGGGCGAAGGTGGATGGCTACACCTTC. This sequence encodes CASSGQGAKVDGYTF.

The genes are TRBV6-2 or TRBV6-3 and TRBJ2-7; D remains ambiguous. The CDR3 is made up of 11 amino acids. From germline, CDR1 is MNHEY and CDR2 SVGEGT. The germline V and J ends were trimmed by 6 bases and 5 bases, with 8 bases remaining between them. The CDR3 coding sequence is TGTGCCAGCAGCTTTAAAGACGAGCAGTACGTC. It yields the protein CASSFKDEQYV.

To note about this clonotype: Relative to the germline gene, one junction end is altered; a read error may explain this. The chain combines TRBV7-2 with TRBJ1-5; D perhaps matches TRBD1 (6 bases). The CDR3 totals 16 residues. The germline V gene has CDR1 SGHTA and CDR2 FQGNSA. CDR3 bases: TGTGCCAGCAGCTTAGTACAGGGTCAGGCTAATCAGTCCCAGCATTTT. Residues: CASSLVQGQANQSQHF.

This chain joins TRBV19 and TRBJ2-5; D tentatively fits TRBD1 or TRBD2 (5 bases each). Trimming took 6 bases from V and 4 from J, leaving 15 bases between them. This CDR3 contains 14 residues. Germline V CDR1 and CDR2: LNHDA, SQIVND (reference sequence). CDR3 residues: CASRVGGGRETQYF. CDR3 bases: TGTGCCAGTAGAGTTGGTGGGGGTCGAGAGACCCAGTACTTC.